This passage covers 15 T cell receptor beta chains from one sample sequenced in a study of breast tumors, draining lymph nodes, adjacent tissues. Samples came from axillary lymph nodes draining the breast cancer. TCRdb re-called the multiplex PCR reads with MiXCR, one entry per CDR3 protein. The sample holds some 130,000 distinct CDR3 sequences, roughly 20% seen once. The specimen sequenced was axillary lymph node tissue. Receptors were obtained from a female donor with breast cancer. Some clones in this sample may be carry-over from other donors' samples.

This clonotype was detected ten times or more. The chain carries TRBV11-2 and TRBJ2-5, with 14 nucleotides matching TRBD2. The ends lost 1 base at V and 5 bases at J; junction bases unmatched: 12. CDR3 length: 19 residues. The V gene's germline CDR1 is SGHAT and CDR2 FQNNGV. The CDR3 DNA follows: TGTGCCAGCAGCTTAGCCGGGACTAGCGGGAGAGGGATGCATGAGACCCAGTACTTC. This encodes CASSLAGTSGRGMHETQYF. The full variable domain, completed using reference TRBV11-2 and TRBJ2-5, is EAGVAQSPRYKIIEKRQSVAFWCNPISGHATLYWYQQILGQGPKLLIQFQNNGVVDDSQLPKDRFSAERLKGVDSTLKIQPAKLEDSAVYLCASSLAGTSGRGMHETQYFGPGTRLLVL.

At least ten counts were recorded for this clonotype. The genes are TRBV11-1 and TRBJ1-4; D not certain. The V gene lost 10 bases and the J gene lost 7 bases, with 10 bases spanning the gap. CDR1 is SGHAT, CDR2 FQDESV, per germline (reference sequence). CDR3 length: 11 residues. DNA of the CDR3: TGTGCCACAGCATCGGGTGAAAAACTGTTTTTT. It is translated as CATASGEKLFF.

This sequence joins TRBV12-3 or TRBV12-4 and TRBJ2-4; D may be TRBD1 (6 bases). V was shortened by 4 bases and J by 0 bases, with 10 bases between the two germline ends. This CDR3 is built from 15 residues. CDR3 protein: CASSSGQLAKNIQYF. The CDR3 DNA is TGTGCCAGCAGTTCTGGACAGCTAGCCAAAAACATTCAGTACTTC.

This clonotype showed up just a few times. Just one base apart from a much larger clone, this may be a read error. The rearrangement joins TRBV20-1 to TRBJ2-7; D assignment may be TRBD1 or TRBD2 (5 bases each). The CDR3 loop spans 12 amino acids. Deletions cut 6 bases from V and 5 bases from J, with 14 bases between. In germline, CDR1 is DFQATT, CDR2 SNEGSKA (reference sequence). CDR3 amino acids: CSAPGAAHEQYF. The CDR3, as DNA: TGCAGTGCACCCGGGGCCGCCCACGAGCAGTACTTC.

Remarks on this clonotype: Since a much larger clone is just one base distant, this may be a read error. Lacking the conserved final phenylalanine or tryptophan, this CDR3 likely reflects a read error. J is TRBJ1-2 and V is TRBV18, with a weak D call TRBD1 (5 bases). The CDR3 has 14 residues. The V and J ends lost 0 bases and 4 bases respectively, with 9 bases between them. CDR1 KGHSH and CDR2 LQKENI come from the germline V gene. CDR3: CASSPPGEPYGYTC. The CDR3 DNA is TGTGCCAGCTCACCACCAGGGGAGCCCTATGGCTACACCTGC.

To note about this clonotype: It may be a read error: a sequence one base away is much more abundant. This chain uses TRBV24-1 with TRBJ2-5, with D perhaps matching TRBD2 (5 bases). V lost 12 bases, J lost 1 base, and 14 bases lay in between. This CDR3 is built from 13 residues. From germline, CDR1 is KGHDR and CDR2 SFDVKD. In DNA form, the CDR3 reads TGTGCCGCCGCAAGCGGTACCCAAGAGACCCAGTACTTC. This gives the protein CAAASGTQETQYF.

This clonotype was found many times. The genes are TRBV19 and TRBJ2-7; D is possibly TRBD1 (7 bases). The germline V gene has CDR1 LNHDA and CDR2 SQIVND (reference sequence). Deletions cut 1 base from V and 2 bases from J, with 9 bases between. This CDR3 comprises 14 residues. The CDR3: CASSIGRGAYEQYF. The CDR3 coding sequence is TGTGCCAGTAGTATAGGCAGGGGGGCCTACGAGCAGTACTTC. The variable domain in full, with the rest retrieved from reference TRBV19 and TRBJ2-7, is DGGITQSPKYLFRKEGQNVTLSCEQNLNHDAMYWYRQDPGQGLRLIYYSQIVNDFQKGDIAEGYSVSREKKESFPLTVTSAQKNPTAFYLCASSIGRGAYEQYFGPGTRLTVT.

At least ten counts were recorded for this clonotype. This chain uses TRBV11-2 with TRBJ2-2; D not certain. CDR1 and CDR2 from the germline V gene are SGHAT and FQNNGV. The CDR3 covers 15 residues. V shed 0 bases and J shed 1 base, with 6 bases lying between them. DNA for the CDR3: TGTGCCAGCAGCTTAGAGTGGGGGAACACCGGGGAGCTGTTTTTT. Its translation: CASSLEWGNTGELFF. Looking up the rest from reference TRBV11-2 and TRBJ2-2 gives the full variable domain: EAGVAQSPRYKIIEKRQSVAFWCNPISGHATLYWYQQILGQGPKLLIQFQNNGVVDDSQLPKDRFSAERLKGVDSTLKIQPAKLEDSAVYLCASSLEWGNTGELFFGEGSRLTVL.

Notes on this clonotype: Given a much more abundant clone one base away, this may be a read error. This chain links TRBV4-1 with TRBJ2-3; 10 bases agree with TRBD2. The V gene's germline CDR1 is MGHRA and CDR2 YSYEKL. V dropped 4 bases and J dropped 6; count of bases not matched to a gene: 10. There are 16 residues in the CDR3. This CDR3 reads CASSPGLARVMDTQYF. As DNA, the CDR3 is TGCGCCAGCAGCCCGGGACTAGCGAGAGTTATGGATACGCAGTATTTT.

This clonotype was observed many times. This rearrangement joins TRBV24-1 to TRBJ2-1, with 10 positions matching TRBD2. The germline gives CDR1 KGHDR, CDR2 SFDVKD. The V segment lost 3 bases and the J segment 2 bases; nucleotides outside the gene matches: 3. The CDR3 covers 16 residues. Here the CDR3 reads CATSDPLAGAYNEQFF. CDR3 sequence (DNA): TGTGCCACCAGTGATCCTCTAGCGGGGGCCTACAATGAGCAGTTCTTC.

The chain's CDR3 is CSVEGLRGDTEAFF. CDR3 sequence (DNA): TGCAGCGTTGAAGGTCTCCGGGGGGACACTGAAGCTTTCTTT. The rearrangement joins TRBV29-1 to TRBJ1-1, with D perhaps matching TRBD1 (5 bases). CDR3 length: 14 amino acids. Germline lookup yields CDR1 SQVTM and CDR2 ANQGSEA. V was trimmed by 1 base and J by 3 bases, leaving 12 bases between them.

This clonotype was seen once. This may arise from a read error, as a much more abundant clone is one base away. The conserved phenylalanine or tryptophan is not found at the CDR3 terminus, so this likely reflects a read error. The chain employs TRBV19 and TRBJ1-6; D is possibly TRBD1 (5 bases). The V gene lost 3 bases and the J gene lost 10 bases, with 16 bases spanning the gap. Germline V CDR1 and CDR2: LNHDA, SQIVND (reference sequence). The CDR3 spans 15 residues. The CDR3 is CASSIGGAVGSPLHC. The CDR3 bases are TGTGCCAGTAGTATCGGCGGGGCAGTAGGATCACCCCTCCACTGT.

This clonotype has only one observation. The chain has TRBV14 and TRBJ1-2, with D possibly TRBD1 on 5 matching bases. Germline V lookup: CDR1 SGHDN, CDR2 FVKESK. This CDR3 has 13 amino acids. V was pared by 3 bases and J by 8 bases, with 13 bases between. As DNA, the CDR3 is TGTGCCAGCAGCCAGCCCTGGGGGAGCGGCTACACCTTC. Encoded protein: CASSQPWGSGYTF.

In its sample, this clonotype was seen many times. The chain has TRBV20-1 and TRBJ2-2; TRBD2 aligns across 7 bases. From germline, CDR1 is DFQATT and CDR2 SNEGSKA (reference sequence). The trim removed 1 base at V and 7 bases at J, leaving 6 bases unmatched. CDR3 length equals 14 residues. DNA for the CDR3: TGCAGTGCTAGAGTAGCGGGCGATCACGGGGAGCTGTTTTTT. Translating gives CSARVAGDHGELFF.

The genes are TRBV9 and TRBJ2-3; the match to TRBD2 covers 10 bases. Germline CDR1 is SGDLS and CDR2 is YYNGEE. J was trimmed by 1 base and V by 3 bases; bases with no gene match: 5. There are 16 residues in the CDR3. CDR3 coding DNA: TGTGCCAGCAGCGCCACCGGGACTAGCGGCACAGATACGCAGTATTTT. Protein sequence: CASSATGTSGTDTQYF.